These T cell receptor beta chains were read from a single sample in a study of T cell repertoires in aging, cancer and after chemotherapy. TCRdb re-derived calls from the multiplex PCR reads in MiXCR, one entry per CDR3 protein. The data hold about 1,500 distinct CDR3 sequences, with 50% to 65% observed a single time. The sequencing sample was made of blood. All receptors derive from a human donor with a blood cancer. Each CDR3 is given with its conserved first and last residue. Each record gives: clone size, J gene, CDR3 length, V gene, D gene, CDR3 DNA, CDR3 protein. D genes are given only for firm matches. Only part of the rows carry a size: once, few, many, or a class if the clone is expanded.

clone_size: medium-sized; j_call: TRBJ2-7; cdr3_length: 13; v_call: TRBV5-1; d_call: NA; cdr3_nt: TGCGCCAGCTCCCCGGGGCCCTCCTACGAGCAGTACTTC; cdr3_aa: CASSPGPSYEQYF
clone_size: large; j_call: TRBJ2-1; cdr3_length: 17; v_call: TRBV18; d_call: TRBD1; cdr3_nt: TGTGCCAGCTCACCACAGACAGGGGGCCCCCGTCGTAATGAGCAGTTCTTC; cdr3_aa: CASSPQTGGPRRNEQFF
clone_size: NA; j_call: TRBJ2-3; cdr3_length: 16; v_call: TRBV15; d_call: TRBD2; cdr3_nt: TGTGCCACCAGCAGTGTCGGTAGCGGGGGCACAGATACGCAGTATTTT; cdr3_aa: CATSSVGSGGTDTQYF
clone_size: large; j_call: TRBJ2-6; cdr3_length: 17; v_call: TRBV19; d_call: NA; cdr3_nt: TGTGCCAGTAGTATTGCAGGGGCCACCTCTGGGGCCAACGTCCTGACTTTC; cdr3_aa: CASSIAGATSGANVLTF
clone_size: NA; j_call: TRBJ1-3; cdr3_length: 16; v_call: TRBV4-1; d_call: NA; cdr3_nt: TGCGCCAGCAGCCAAGAAAGTAGGATCTCTGGAAACACCATATATTTT; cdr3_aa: CASSQESRISGNTIYF
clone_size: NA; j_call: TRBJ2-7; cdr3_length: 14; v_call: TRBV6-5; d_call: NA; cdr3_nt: TGTGCCAGCAGTTACTCGGCAGAGGGTCACGAGCAGTACTTC; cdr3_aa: CASSYSAEGHEQYF
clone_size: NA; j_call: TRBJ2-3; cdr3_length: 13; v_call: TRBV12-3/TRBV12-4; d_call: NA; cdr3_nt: TGTGCCAGCAGTTTAGGGGGCTCAGATACGCAGTATTTT; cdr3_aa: CASSLGGSDTQYF
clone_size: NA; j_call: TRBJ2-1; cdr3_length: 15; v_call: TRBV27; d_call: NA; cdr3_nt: TGTGCCAGCGCCTATGTCGGACGGGGATACAATGAGCAGTTCTTC; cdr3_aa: CASAYVGRGYNEQFF
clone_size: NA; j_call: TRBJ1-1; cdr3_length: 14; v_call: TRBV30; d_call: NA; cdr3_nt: TGTGCCTGGAGTGTAAACAGGGAGAACACTGAAGCTTTCTTT; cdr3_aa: CAWSVNRENTEAFF
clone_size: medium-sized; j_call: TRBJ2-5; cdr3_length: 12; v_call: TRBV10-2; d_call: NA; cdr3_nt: TGCGCCAGCGGGGGTTTAGGAGAGACCCAGTACTTC; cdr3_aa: CASGGLGETQYF
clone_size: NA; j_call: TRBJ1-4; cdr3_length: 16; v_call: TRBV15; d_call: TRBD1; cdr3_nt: TGTGCCACCAGCCCCCCAGGAGGACAGGAGGCTGAAAAACTGTTTTTT; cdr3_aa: CATSPPGGQEAEKLFF
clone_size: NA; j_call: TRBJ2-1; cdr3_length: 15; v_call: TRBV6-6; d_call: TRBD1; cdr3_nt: TGTGCCAGCAGCGCCGGGACAGGGGACTACAATGAGCAGTTCTTC; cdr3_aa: CASSAGTGDYNEQFF
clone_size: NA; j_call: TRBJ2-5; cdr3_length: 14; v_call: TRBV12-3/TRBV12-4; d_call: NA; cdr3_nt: TGTGCCAGCAGGCCCTCAGGGGGGGTGGAGACCCAGTACTTC; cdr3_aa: CASRPSGGVETQYF
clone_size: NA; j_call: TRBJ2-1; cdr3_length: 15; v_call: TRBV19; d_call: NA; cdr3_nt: TGTGCCAGTAGTTTGGTGGCAGGGGGGCCCAATGAGCAGTTCTTC; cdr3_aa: CASSLVAGGPNEQFF
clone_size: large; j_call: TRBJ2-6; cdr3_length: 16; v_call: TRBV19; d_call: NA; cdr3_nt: TGTGCCAGTAGTATAGAGCAGGGGACTGGGGCCAACGTCCTGACTTTC; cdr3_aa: CASSIEQGTGANVLTF
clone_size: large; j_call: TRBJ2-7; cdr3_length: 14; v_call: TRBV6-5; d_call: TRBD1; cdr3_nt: TGTGCCAGCAGCGCCGGGACAGGACGTTACGAGCAGTACTTC; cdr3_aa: CASSAGTGRYEQYF
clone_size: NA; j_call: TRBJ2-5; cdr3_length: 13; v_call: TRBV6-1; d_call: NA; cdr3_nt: TGTGCCAGCACCATAAGCCCCGTTACAAGCCAGTACTTC; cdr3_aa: CASTISPVTSQYF
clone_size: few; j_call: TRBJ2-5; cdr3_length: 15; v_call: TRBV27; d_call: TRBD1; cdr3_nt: TGTGCCAGCAGTCAAGGACAGGGGGCCGGTGAGACCCAGTACTTC; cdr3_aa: CASSQGQGAGETQYF
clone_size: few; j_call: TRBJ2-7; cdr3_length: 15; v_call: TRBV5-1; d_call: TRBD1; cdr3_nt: TGCGCCAGCAGCTTGGGGGACAGCTACTCCTACGAGCAGTACTTC; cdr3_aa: CASSLGDSYSYEQYF
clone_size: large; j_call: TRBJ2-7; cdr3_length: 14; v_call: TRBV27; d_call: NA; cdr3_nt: TGTGCCAGCAGTTCCCCCCCAGGGAAATACGAGCAGTACTTC; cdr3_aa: CASSSPPGKYEQYF
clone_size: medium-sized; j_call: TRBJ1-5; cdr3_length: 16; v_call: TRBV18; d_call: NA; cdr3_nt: TGTGCCAGCTCACCACCGACGGGGGAAGGCAATCAGCCCCAGCATTTT; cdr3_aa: CASSPPTGEGNQPQHF
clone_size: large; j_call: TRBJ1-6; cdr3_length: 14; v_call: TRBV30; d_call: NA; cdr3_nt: TGTGCCTGGAGTGTAGGCAGTTCTAATTCACCCCTCCACTTT; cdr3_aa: CAWSVGSSNSPLHF
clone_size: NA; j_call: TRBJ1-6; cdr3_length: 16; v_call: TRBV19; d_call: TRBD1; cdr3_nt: TGTGCCAGTAGTCGGGACAGGGGGACCTATAATTCACCCCTCCACTTT; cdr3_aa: CASSRDRGTYNSPLHF
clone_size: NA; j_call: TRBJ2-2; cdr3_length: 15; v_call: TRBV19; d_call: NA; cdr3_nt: TGTGCCAGTAGTACCACCCGGCCGGGCACCGGGGAGCTGTTTTTT; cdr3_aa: CASSTTRPGTGELFF
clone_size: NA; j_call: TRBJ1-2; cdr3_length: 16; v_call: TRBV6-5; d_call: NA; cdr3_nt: TGTGCCAGCAGTTACTCGCTAGCGGGGGGGCCGGCCGGCTACACCTTC; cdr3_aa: CASSYSLAGGPAGYTF
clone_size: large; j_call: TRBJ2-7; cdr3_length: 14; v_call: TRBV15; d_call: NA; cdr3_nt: TGTGCCACGGGGGTAGGGCGGAGCTCCTACGAGCAGTACTTC; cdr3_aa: CATGVGRSSYEQYF
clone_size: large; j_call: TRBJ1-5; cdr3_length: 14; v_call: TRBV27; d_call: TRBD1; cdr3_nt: TGTGCCAGCAGGCCTGGACAGGCCATCGGACCCCAGCATTTT; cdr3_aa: CASRPGQAIGPQHF
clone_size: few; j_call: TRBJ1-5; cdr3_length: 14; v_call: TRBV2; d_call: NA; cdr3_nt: TGTGCCAGCAGTGCCAACAGGGGCAATCAGCCCCAGCATTTT; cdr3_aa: CASSANRGNQPQHF
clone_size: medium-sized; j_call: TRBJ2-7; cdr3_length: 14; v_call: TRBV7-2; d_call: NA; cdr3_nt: TGTGCCAGCAGCCGGCAGGGTAGCTCCTACGAGCAGTACTTC; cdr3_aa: CASSRQGSSYEQYF
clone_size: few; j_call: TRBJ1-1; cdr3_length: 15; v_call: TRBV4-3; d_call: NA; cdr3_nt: TGCGCCAGCACCCCTGGTTACGGAGGGAACACTGAAGCTTTCTTT; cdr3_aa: CASTPGYGGNTEAFF
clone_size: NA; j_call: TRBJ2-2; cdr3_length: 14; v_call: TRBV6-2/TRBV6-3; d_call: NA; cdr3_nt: TGTGCCAGCAGCCTTCAGGGGAGGGCCGGGGAGCTGTTTTTT; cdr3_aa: CASSLQGRAGELFF
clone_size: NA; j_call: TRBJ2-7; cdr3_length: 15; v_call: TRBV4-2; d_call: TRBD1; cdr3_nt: TGCGCCAGCAGCCAATCCGGGACAGGGGTCTACGAGCAGTACTTC; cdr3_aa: CASSQSGTGVYEQYF
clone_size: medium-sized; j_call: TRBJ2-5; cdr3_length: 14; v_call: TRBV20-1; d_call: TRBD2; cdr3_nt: TGCAGTGCTAGAGATAAAGCGGGGGGGGAGACCCAGTACTTC; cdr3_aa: CSARDKAGGETQYF
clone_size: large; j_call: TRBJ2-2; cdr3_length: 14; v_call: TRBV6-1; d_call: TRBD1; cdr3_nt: TGTGCCAGCAGTGGACAGGGGGGCACCGGGGAGCTGTTTTTT; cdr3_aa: CASSGQGGTGELFF
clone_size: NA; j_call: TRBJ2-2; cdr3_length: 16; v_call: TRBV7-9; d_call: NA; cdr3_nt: TGTGCCAGCAGCCCCTTGTCGGGTCTTCTTACCGGGGAGCTGTTTTTT; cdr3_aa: CASSPLSGLLTGELFF
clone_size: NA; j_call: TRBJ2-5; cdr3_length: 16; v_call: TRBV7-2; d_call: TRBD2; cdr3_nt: TGTGCCAGCAGCTTAGTAGCGGGGGGGTACCAAGAGACCCAGTACTTC; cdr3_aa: CASSLVAGGYQETQYF
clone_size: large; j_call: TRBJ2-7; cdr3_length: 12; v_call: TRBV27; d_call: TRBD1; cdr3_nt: TGTGCCAGCCGGGACAGGGGGAACGAGCAGTACTTC; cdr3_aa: CASRDRGNEQYF
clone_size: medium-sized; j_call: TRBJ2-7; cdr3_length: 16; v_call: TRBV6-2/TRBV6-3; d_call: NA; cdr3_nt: TGTGCCAGCACCCAACCCCCGGGGGCGCAGAATTACGAGCAGTACTTC; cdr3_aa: CASTQPPGAQNYEQYF
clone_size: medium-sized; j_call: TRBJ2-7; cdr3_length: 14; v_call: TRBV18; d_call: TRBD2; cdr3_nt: TGTGCCAGCTCAGTCACGGGACTAGGCTACGAGCAGTACTTC; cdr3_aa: CASSVTGLGYEQYF
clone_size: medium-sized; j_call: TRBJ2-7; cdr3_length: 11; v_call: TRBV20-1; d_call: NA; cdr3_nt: TGCAGTGCTAGCACAGGGTACGAGCAGTACTTC; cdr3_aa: CSASTGYEQYF
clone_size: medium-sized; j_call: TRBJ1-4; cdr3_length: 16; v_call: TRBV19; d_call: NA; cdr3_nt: TGTGCCAGTAGTATCCGGGCTGAGAGGCGGTGGGAAAAACTGTTTTTT; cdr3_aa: CASSIRAERRWEKLFF
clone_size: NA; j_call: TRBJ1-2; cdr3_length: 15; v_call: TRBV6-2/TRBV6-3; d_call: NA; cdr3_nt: TGTGCCAGCAGTTATACCCCGACCGACTTCTATAACTACACCTTC; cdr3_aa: CASSYTPTDFYNYTF
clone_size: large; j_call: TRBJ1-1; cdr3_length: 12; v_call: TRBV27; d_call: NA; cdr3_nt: TGTGCCAGCAGTTTATGGGGGACTGAAGCTTTCTTT; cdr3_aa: CASSLWGTEAFF
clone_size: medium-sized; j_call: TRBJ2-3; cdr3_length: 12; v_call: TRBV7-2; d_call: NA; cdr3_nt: TGTGCCAGCAGCCCTTACACAGATACGCAGTATTTT; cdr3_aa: CASSPYTDTQYF
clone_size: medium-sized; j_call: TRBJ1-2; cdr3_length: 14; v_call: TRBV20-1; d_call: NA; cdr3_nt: TGCAGTGCTGGGGGGCTGGGGGGGAACTATGGCTACACCTTC; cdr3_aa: CSAGGLGGNYGYTF